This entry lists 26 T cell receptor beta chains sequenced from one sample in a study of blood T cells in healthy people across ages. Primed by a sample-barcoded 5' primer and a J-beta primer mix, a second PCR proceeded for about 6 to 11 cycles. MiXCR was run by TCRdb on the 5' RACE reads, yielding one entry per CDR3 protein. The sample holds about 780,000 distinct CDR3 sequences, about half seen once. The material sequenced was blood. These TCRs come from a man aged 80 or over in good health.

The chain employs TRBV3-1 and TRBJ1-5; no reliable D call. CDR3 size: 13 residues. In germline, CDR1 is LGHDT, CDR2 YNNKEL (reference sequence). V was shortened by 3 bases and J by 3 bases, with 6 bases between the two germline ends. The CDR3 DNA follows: TGTGCCAGCAGCCAGACACCCAATCAGCCCCAGCATTTT. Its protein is CASSQTPNQPQHF.

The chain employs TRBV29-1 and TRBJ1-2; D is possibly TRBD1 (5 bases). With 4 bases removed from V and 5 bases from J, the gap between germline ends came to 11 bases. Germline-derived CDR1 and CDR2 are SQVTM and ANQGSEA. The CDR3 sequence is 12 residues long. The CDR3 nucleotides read TGCAGCGTTGGGGGGACCCAATATGGCTACACCTTC. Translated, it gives CSVGGTQYGYTF. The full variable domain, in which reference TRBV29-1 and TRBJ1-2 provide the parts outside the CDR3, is SAVISQKPSRDICQRGTSLTIQCQVDSQVTMMFWYRQQPGQSLTLIATANQGSEATYESGFVIDKFPISRPNLTFSTLTVSNMSPEDSSIYLCSVGGTQYGYTFGSGTRLTVV.

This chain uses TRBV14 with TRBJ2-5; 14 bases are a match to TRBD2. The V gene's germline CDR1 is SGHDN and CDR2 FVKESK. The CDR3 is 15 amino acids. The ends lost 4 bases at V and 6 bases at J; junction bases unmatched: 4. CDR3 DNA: TGTGCCAGCAGCCCCGGGACTAGCGGGAGACAGACCCAGTACTTC. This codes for CASSPGTSGRQTQYF.

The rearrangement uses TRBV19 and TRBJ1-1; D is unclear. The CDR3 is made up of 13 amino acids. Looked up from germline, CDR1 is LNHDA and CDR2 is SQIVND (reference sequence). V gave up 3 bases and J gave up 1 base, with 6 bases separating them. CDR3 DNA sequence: TGTGCCAGTAGTATTCAGTGGAACACTGAAGCTTTCTTT. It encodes CASSIQWNTEAFF.

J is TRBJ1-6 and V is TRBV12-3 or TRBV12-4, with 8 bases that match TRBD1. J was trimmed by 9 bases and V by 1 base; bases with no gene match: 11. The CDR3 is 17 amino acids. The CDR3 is CASSLGPTGVLGSPLHF. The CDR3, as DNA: TGTGCCAGCAGTTTAGGCCCGACAGGGGTTTTAGGTTCACCCCTCCACTTT.

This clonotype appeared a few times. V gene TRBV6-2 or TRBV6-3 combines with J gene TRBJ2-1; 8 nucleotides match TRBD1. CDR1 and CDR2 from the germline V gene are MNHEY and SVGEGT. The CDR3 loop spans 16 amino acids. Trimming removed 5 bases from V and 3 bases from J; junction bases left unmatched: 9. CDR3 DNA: TGTGCCAGCAGTGGGAGACAGGGGATTGGCTACAATGAGCAGTTCTTC. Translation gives CASSGRQGIGYNEQFF.

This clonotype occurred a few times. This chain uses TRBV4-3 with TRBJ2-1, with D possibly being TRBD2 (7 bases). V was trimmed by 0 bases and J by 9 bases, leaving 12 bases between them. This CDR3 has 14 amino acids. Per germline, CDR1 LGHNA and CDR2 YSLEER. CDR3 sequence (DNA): TGCGCCAGCAGCCAAGATCTCGGGGGGCCTGAGCAGTTCTTC. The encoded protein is CASSQDLGGPEQFF.

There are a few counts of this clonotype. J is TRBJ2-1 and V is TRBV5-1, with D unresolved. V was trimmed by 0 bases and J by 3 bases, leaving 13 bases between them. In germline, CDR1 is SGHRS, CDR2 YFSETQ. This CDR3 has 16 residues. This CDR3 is CASSLATAPFYNEQFF. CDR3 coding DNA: TGCGCCAGCAGCTTGGCTACAGCACCCTTCTACAATGAGCAGTTCTTC.

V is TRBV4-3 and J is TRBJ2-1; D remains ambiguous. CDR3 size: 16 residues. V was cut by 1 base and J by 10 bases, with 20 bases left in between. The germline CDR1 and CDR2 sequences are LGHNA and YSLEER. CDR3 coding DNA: TGCGCCAGCAGCCAAGTGGGCAGCTCAAACTCCAAGGAGCAGTTCTTC. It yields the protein CASSQVGSSNSKEQFF.

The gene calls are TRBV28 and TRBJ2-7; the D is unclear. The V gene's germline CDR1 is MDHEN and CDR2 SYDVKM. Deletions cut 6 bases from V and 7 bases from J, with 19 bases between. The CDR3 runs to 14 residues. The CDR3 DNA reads TGTGCCAGCAGGGCTGGCGGTCGTGGAGAAGAGCAGTACTTC. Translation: CASRAGGRGEEQYF. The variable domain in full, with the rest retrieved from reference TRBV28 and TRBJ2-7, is DVKVTQSSRYLVKRTGEKVFLECVQDMDHENMFWYRQDPGLGLRLIYFSYDVKMKEKGDIPEGYSVSREKKERFSLILESASTNQTSMYLCASRAGGRGEEQYFGPGTRLTVT.

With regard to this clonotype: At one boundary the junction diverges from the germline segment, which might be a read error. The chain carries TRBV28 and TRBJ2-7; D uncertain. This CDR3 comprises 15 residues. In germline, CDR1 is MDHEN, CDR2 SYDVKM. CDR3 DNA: TGTGCCAGCAGCCCCCCGGAGAGAGGCTCCGACGAGCAGTACTTC. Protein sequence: CASSPPERGSDEQYF. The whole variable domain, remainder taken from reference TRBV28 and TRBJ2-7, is DVKVTQSSRYLVKRTGEKVFLECVQDMDHENMFWYRQDPGLGLRLIYFSYDVKMKEKGDIPEGYSVSREKKERFSLILESASTNQTSMYLCASSPPERGSDEQYFGPGTRLTVT.

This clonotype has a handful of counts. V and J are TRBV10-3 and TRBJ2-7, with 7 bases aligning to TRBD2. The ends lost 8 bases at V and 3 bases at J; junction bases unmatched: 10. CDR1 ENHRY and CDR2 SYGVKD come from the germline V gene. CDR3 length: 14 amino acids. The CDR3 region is CAIQDGRTNYEQYF. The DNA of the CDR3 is TGTGCCATCCAGGACGGGAGGACGAACTACGAGCAGTACTTC.

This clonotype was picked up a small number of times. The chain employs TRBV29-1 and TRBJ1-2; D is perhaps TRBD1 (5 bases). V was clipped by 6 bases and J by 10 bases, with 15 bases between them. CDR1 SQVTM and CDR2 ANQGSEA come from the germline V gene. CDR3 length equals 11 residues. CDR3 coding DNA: TGCAGCGTCGGGACCGTATTTTCCTACACCTTC. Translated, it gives CSVGTVFSYTF.

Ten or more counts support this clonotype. The CDR3 sequence: CSAWIAGKGSYEQYF. DNA of the CDR3: TGCAGTGCGTGGATAGCGGGAAAGGGCTCCTACGAGCAGTACTTC. The chain recombines TRBV20-1 with TRBJ2-7, with 8 bases that match TRBD2. The CDR3 is made up of 15 amino acids. Germline CDR1 and CDR2: DFQATT and SNEGSKA (reference sequence). The V segment lost 6 bases and the J segment 0 bases; nucleotides outside the gene matches: 10.

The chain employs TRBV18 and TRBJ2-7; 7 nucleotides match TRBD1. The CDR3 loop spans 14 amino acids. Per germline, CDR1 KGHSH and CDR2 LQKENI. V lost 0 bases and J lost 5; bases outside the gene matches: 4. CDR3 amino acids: CASSPPTGTHEQYF. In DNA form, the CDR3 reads TGTGCCAGCTCACCACCGACAGGGACCCACGAGCAGTACTTC. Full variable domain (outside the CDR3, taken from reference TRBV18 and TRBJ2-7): NAGVMQNPRHLVRRRGQEARLRCSPMKGHSHVYWYRQLPEEGLKFMVYLQKENIIDESGMPKERFSAEFPKEGPSILRIQQVVRGDSAAYFCASSPPTGTHEQYFGPGTRLTVT.

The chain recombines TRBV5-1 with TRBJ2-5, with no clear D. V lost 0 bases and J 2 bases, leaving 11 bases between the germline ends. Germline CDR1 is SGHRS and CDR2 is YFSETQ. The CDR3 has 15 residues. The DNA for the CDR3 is TGCGCCAGCAGCTTGGAGAGGCGACAACAAGAGACCCAGTACTTC. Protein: CASSLERRQQETQYF.

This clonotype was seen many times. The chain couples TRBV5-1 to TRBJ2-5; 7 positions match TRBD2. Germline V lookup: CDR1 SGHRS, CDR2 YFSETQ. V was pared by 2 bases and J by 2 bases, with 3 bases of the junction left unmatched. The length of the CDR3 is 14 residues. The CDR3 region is CASSFSAGQETQYF. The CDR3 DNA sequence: TGCGCCAGCAGCTTCTCAGCGGGACAAGAGACCCAGTACTTC.

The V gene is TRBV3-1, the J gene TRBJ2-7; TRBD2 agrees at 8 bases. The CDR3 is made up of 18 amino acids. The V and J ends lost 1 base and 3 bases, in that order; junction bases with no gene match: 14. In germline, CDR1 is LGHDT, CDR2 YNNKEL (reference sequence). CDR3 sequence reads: CASSQGLAGPPENYEQYF. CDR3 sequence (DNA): TGTGCCAGCAGCCAAGGCCTAGCGGGTCCCCCCGAAAACTACGAGCAGTACTTC.

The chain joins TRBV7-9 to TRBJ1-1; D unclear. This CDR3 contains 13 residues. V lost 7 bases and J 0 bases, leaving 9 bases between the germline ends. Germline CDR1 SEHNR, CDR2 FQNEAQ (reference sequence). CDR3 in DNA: TGTGCCAGCACCGCGGTCTTGAACACTGAAGCTTTCTTT. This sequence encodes CASTAVLNTEAFF.

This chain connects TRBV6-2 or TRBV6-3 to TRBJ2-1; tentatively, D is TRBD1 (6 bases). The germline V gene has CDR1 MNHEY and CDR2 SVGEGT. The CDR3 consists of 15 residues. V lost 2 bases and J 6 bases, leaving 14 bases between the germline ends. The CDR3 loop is CASSYRDKAINEQFF. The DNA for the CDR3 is TGTGCCAGCAGTTACCGGGACAAGGCTATCAATGAGCAGTTCTTC.

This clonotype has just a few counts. As DNA, the CDR3 is TGCAGTGCTAGAAATGCTGGGACAGGCCCCTACGAGCAGTACTTC. The encoded protein is CSARNAGTGPYEQYF. V and J are TRBV20-1 and TRBJ2-7, with 8 bases that match TRBD1. The J segment lost 2 bases and the V segment lost 2 bases, leaving 8 bases of the junction unmatched. This CDR3 is 15 amino acids long. CDR1 and CDR2 from the germline V gene are DFQATT and SNEGSKA (reference sequence).

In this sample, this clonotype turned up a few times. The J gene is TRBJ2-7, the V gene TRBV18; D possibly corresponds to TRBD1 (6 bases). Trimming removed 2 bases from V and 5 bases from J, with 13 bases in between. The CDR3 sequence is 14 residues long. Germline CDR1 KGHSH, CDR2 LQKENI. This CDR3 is CASSPGAGVHEQYF. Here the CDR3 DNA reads TGTGCCAGCTCACCAGGGGCAGGGGTCCACGAGCAGTACTTC.

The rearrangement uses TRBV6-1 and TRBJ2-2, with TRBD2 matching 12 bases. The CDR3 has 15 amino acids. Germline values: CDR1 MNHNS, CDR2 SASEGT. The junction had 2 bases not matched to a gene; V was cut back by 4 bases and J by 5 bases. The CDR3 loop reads CASSVLAGGTGELFF. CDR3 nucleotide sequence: TGTGCCAGCAGTGTACTAGCGGGAGGAACCGGGGAGCTGTTTTTT.

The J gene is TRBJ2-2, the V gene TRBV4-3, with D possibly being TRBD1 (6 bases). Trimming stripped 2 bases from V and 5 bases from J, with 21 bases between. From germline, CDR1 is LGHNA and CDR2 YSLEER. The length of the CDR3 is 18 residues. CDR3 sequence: CASSQRLGEQGGTGELFF. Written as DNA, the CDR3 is TGCGCCAGCAGCCAACGTCTAGGGGAACAAGGGGGTACCGGGGAGCTGTTTTTT.

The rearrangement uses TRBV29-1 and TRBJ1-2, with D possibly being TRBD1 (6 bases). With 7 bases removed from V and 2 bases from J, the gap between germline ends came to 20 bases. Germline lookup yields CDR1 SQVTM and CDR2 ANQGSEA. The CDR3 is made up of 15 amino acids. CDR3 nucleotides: TGCAGCGCCGCACCACCTCAGGGGAGAAACTATGGCTACACCTTC. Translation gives CSAAPPQGRNYGYTF.

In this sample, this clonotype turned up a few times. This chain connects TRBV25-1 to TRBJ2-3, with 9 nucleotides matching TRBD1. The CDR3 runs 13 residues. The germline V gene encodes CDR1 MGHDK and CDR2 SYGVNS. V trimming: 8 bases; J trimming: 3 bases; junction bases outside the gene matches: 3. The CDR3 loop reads CASRDRETDTQYF. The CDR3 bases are TGTGCCAGCCGGGACAGGGAAACAGATACGCAGTATTTT. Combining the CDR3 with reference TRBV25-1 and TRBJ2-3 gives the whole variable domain EADIYQTPRYLVIGTGKKITLECSQTMGHDKMYWYQQDPGMELHLIHYSYGVNSTEKGDLSSESTVSRIRTEHFPLTLESARPSHTSQYLCASRDRETDTQYFGPGTRLTVL.